This entry concerns a single T cell receptor beta chain. Following RNA extraction, reverse transcription yielded cDNA that acted as the sequencing template. The assay was immunoSEQ multiplex PCR, and TCRdb's table has in-frame clones only and misses some. The sample has 200,000 to 250,000 clones, around 62% seen once. The data originate from a study of CD8+ T cells in alopecia areata. The sample was CD4+ T cells sorted from blood, taken at week 0. The sequence was obtained from a human donor with alopecia areata.

In nucleotides, the CDR3 is TGCGCCAGCAGCCGACATAGACTAGCGGGGGACGATGAGCAGTTCTTC. Protein product: CASSRHRLAGDDEQFF. This chain links TRBV5-1 with TRBJ2-1, with 12 bases aligning to TRBD2. V gave up 4 bases and J gave up 8 bases; unmatched junction bases: 10. Germline CDR1 reads SGHRS; CDR2 reads YFSETQ. This CDR3 contains 16 residues.